The sequence of this T cell receptor (beta chain) was determined in a study of blood T cell repertoires in COVID-19. Study as a whole: PBMCs, B-cell-depleted T cells, or T cells provided the cDNA or gDNA that made up the material.

Clones were sequenced by immunoSEQ multiplex PCR, and TCRdb holds only the in-frame ones, with some missing. In the table there are 55,000 to 70,000 clones, approximately 79% of which are singletons. The J segment lost 2 bases and the V segment lost 0 bases, leaving 8 bases of the junction unmatched. CDR3 size: 18 residues. Germline V gene lookup returns CDR1 ENHRY and CDR2 SYGVKD. This clonotype originated in a man in his 60s with acute or convalescent COVID-19. Sequencing was done on a sample of peripheral blood. The V and J genes are TRBV10-3 and TRBJ2-5; 11 bases are a match to TRBD2. CDR3 nucleotide sequence: TGTGCCATCAGTGAGTCTTTTTTGCTAGCGGGGGGTCAAGAGACCCAGTACTTC. It codes for CAISESFLLAGGQETQYF.